Reported below is one T cell receptor beta chain. This specimen comes from a study of blood T cell repertoires in COVID-19. Per the original methods: Cell counts per sample came from amplifying reference gene primers. Some clones are missing from TCRdb's copy, which holds only in-frame ones; the method was immunoSEQ multiplex PCR. V, J and clone size were drawn from that table, and D and trimming were deduced from the DNA. The table shows approximately 200,000 clones, with just under 90% occurring only once. The sequencing input was peripheral blood. The clonotype comes from a man aged 55-75 years who had recovered from COVID-19.

The CDR3 nucleotides read TGTGCCAGCAGCCACCGGACTTTCTACGAGCAGTACTTC. Its protein product is CASSHRTFYEQYF. This chain uses TRBV11-2 with TRBJ2-7; possibly TRBD2 for D (5 bases). V was clipped by 5 bases and J by 3 bases, with 11 bases between them. The CDR3 consists of 13 residues. Germline CDR1 SGHAT, CDR2 FQNNGV.